One and the same sample provided the 21 T cell receptor beta chains below, sequenced in a study of cytomegalovirus exposure and HLA in healthy donors. The PCR had 60 Vbeta and 13 Jbeta primers. Method: immunoSEQ multiplex PCR; TCRdb's copy keeps in-frame clones and lacks some. The table has about 160,000 clones, roughly 70% seen once. The sequencing sample was made of PBMCs. The receptors derive from a woman between 45 and 65 years old in good health and CMV-seropositive.

The chain carries TRBV10-3 and TRBJ1-5; D may be TRBD1 (6 bases). The CDR3 consists of 13 residues. Trimming took off 2 bases at V and 7 bases at J, with 9 bases between the two ends. From germline, CDR1 is ENHRY and CDR2 SYGVKD. The CDR3 sequence is CAISEIQGQPQHF. CDR3 coding DNA: TGTGCCATCAGTGAGATACAGGGACAGCCCCAGCATTTT.

This chain links TRBV5-1 with TRBJ1-6, with TRBD1 identical over 7 bases. Germline V gene lookup returns CDR1 SGHRS and CDR2 YFSETQ. V lost 4 bases to trimming and J lost 3 bases; unmatched junction nucleotides: 10. This CDR3 contains 17 residues. CDR3 DNA: TGCGCCAGCAGCCTGGGGACAGTAGACTTCTATAATTCACCCCTCCACTTT. Protein: CASSLGTVDFYNSPLHF.

This rearrangement joins TRBV6-6 to TRBJ1-1; possible D gene TRBD1, 5 bases. This CDR3 region has 13 residues. Germline V gives CDR1 MNHNY, CDR2 SVGAGI (reference sequence). V dropped 7 bases and J dropped 0 bases, with 9 bases sitting between them. DNA for the CDR3: TGTGCCAGCAACCTAGGGGTGAACACTGAAGCTTTCTTT. It codes for CASNLGVNTEAFF.

The rearrangement links TRBV10-3 to TRBJ2-5, with 12 bases fitting TRBD2. The CDR3 is 21 amino acids. V trimming: 0 bases; J trimming: 0 bases; junction bases outside the gene matches: 14. The germline V gene encodes CDR1 ENHRY and CDR2 SYGVKD. For the CDR3, the DNA is TGTGCCATCAGTGAGTCGACCCTAGCGGGGGGGCCTTTTGGCAACCAAGAGACCCAGTACTTC. This gives the protein CAISESTLAGGPFGNQETQYF.

The chain has TRBV5-6 and TRBJ2-7; unclear D gene. V shed 4 bases and J shed 0 bases, with 20 bases lying between them. Germline V gives CDR1 SGHDT, CDR2 YYEEEE. The CDR3 length is 17 residues. The CDR3 is CASSRYQIGQNSYEQYF. The CDR3 coding sequence is TGTGCCAGCAGCCGGTATCAAATTGGGCAAAACTCCTACGAGCAGTACTTC. Combining the CDR3 with reference TRBV5-6 and TRBJ2-7 gives the whole variable domain DAGVTQSPTHLIKTRGQQVTLRCSPKSGHDTVSWYQQALGQGPQFIFQYYEEEERQRGNFPDRFSGHQFPNYSSELNVNALLLGDSALYLCASSRYQIGQNSYEQYFGPGTRLTVT.

This chain links TRBV5-6 with TRBJ2-2, with a possible D match to TRBD1 (5 bases). Trimming pared 4 bases from V and 0 bases from J, leaving 16 bases between. Germline V gives CDR1 SGHDT, CDR2 YYEEEE. The CDR3 extends over 17 amino acids. The CDR3 here is CASSGAGAATNTGELFF. The CDR3 DNA is TGTGCCAGCAGCGGGGCCGGTGCCGCAACGAACACCGGGGAGCTGTTTTTT.

The chain is built from TRBV2 and TRBJ2-7; TRBD1 aligns across 9 bases. Germline V lookup: CDR1 SNHLY, CDR2 FYNNEI. V lost 4 bases and J lost 2; bases outside the gene matches: 6. The length of the CDR3 is 15 residues. The CDR3 DNA reads TGTGCCAGCAGTGTTACACAGGGGGCGACCTACGAGCAGTACTTC. It translates to CASSVTQGATYEQYF.

The chain links TRBV5-1 to TRBJ2-7; TRBD1 agrees at 8 bases. The CDR3 runs to 14 residues. Germline V CDR1 and CDR2: SGHRS, YFSETQ. J gave up 6 bases and V 0 bases, and 5 bases lay outside the gene matches. The CDR3 region is CASSLGPGGAEQYF. The CDR3 DNA reads as TGCGCCAGCAGCTTGGGGCCAGGGGGCGCCGAGCAGTACTTC.

A single count supports this clone. The chain joins TRBV5-1 to TRBJ1-6; TRBD1 is a possible D gene (5 bases). Between the trimmed V and J ends, which lost 0 bases and 8 bases, there was a span of 21 bases. This CDR3 spans 18 amino acids. CDR1 and CDR2 from the germline V gene are SGHRS and YFSETQ. CDR3 bases: TGCGCCAGCAGCTTGGCCTATGGGGGGGACGGAGGCTATTCACCCCTCCACTTT. Residues: CASSLAYGGDGGYSPLHF.

The V call is TRBV11-2, the J call TRBJ2-1; no reliable D call. Germline CDR1 and CDR2: SGHAT and FQNNGV. Between the trimmed V and J ends, which lost 2 bases and 8 bases, there was a span of 10 bases. CDR3 size: 13 residues. CDR3 sequence (DNA): TGTGCCAGCAGCTTAACTGTATTCCATGAGCAGTTCTTC. Its translation: CASSLTVFHEQFF.

This chain uses TRBV5-1 with TRBJ2-5, with 7 bases identical to TRBD1. In germline, CDR1 is SGHRS, CDR2 YFSETQ. The CDR3 has 13 amino acids. V dropped 4 bases and J dropped 3; count of bases not matched to a gene: 3. This CDR3 reads CASSVQGKETQYF. The CDR3 nucleotides are TGCGCCAGCAGCGTACAGGGGAAAGAGACCCAGTACTTC.

This clone occurred once. V gene TRBV2 combines with J gene TRBJ1-4; TRBD1 agrees at 7 bases. After removal of 6 bases from V and 8 bases from J, the junction contained 9 bases not matched to a gene. Per germline, CDR1 SNHLY and CDR2 FYNNEI. The CDR3 runs to 14 residues. The CDR3 bases are TGTGCCAGCAGCGAGCAGGGGGTCGGGGAAAAACTGTTTTTT. It encodes CASSEQGVGEKLFF. Full variable domain (outside the CDR3, taken from reference TRBV2 and TRBJ1-4): EPEVTQTPSHQVTQMGQEVILRCVPISNHLYFYWYRQILGQKVEFLVSFYNNEISEKSEIFDDQFSVERPDGSNFTLKIRSTKLEDSAMYFCASSEQGVGEKLFFGSGTQLSVL.

This clone was detected only a few times. This chain connects TRBV6-1 to TRBJ1-2; 8 bases agree with TRBD1. The V and J ends lost 6 bases and 10 bases, in that order; junction bases with no gene match: 10. CDR1 is MNHNS, CDR2 SASEGT, per germline. CDR3 size: 13 residues. CDR3 sequence (DNA): TGTGCCAGCAGAGGGGGACAGGAACTCCCCTACACCTTC. It specifies CASRGGQELPYTF.

The genes are TRBV5-1 and TRBJ1-1; D may be TRBD1 (6 bases). The V end was cut by 4 bases, the J end by 6 bases, with 16 bases between. Germline V gene sequence: CDR1 SGHRS, CDR2 YFSETQ. This CDR3 is built from 14 residues. The CDR3 region has the DNA TGCGCCAGCAGCCCCGATTCGCAGGGGCCTGAAGCTTTCTTT. Residues: CASSPDSQGPEAFF. Combining the CDR3 with reference TRBV5-1 and TRBJ1-1 gives the whole variable domain KAGVTQTPRYLIKTRGQQVTLSCSPISGHRSVSWYQQTPGQGLQFLFEYFSETQRNKGNFPGRFSGRQFSNSRSEMNVSTLELGDSALYLCASSPDSQGPEAFFGQGTRLTVV.

This chain links TRBV7-9 with TRBJ2-5, with D possibly TRBD2 on 6 matching bases. In germline, CDR1 is SEHNR, CDR2 FQNEAQ (reference sequence). This CDR3 is built from 17 residues. Trimming took off 1 base at V and 2 bases at J, with 17 bases between the two ends. The CDR3 nucleotides read TGTGCCAGCAGCTTAGGGTGGAGTAGCGGCACACAAGAGACCCAGTACTTC. It encodes CASSLGWSSGTQETQYF.

This chain uses TRBV13 with TRBJ1-3; D is possibly TRBD1 (5 bases). CDR3 size: 15 residues. Between the trimmed V and J ends, which lost 4 bases and 0 bases, there was a span of 10 bases. From germline, CDR1 is PRHDT and CDR2 FYEKMQ (reference sequence). The CDR3 is CASSSGGFSGNTIYF. In DNA form, the CDR3 reads TGTGCCAGCAGCTCGGGGGGGTTCTCTGGAAACACCATATATTTT.

The chain links TRBV5-1 to TRBJ1-3; D unresolved. This CDR3 is built from 15 residues. V lost 0 bases, J lost 1 base, and 8 bases lay in between. The V gene's germline CDR1 is SGHRS and CDR2 YFSETQ. CDR3 DNA sequence: TGCGCCAGCAGCTTGGGCGGGGTGTCTGGAAACACCATATATTTT. Protein product: CASSLGGVSGNTIYF.

The chain has TRBV4-2 and TRBJ1-2; TRBD1 aligns across 8 bases. CDR1 and CDR2 from the germline V gene are LGHNA and YNFKEQ. The V and J ends lost 6 bases and 7 bases, in that order; junction bases with no gene match: 13. The CDR3 is 15 residues long. The CDR3 DNA reads TGTGCCAGCAGACCCTATTTAGACAGGGGAGGTGGCTACACCTTC. Its protein is CASRPYLDRGGGYTF.

This clone showed up just a few times. CDR3 nucleotide sequence: TGTGCCAGGGAGTCGGGACAGGGGAATCAGCCCCAGCATTTT. Its translation: CARESGQGNQPQHF. V and J are TRBV6-1 and TRBJ1-5; 10 positions agree with TRBD1. Losses at the gene ends were 9 bases for V and 4 bases for J; bases not matched to a gene: 6. The CDR3 totals 14 residues. Germline V gene data show CDR1 as MNHNS and CDR2 as SASEGT.

The V gene is TRBV14, the J gene TRBJ1-6; the D gene is possibly TRBD1 (5 bases). The CDR3 runs 14 residues. Germline V gene lookup returns CDR1 SGHDN and CDR2 FVKESK. Trimming removed 5 bases at V and 10 bases at J, with 15 bases between. CDR3: CASSSAGSRSPLHF. The DNA of the CDR3 is TGTGCCAGCAGCTCTGCAGGGTCTAGGTCACCCCTCCACTTT.

The rearrangement uses TRBV5-1 and TRBJ2-2, with unresolved D. The germline V and J ends were trimmed by 0 bases and 2 bases, with 8 bases remaining between them. The CDR3 runs 15 residues. The germline gives CDR1 SGHRS, CDR2 YFSETQ. In DNA form, the CDR3 reads TGCGCCAGCAGCTTGGCCTCAGGCAACACCGGGGAGCTGTTTTTT. This sequence encodes CASSLASGNTGELFF. Full variable domain (remainder filled in from reference TRBV5-1 and TRBJ2-2): KAGVTQTPRYLIKTRGQQVTLSCSPISGHRSVSWYQQTPGQGLQFLFEYFSETQRNKGNFPGRFSGRQFSNSRSEMNVSTLELGDSALYLCASSLASGNTGELFFGEGSRLTVL.